This passage covers 25 T cell receptor beta chains from one sample sequenced in a study of post-analysis software for immune sequencing data. Study findings and constraints: A handful of TRBV segments were more frequent in patients than controls; TRBV5-6, TRBV5-1 and TRBV20-1 belonged to this group.

Unique molecular identifiers were built into the TCR beta cDNA libraries. TCRdb re-called the PCR reads through MiXCR, storing one row per CDR3 protein. The sample shows roughly 540,000 distinct CDR3 sequences, approximately 34% of them seen only once. No antigen has been identified for these receptors. The sequenced sample consisted of blood. The receptors were sampled from a girl aged 2 to 17 with multiple sclerosis.

This clonotype came up once. The chain carries TRBV7-6 and TRBJ2-4; D call uncertain. The CDR3 consists of 16 residues. Per the germline V gene, CDR1 is SGHVS and CDR2 is FNYEAQ. Trimming pared 5 bases from V and 0 bases from J, leaving 14 bases between. The CDR3 region has the DNA TGTGCCAGCAGCCGAGACGGCGCTTTAGCCAAAAACATTCAGTACTTC. Amino acid sequence: CASSRDGALAKNIQYF.

V is TRBV10-2 and J is TRBJ2-4; TRBD2 matches 10 bases. The CDR3 consists of 16 residues. Germline V gives CDR1 WSHSY, CDR2 SAAADI. Trimming cost V 4 bases and J 4 bases; bases outside gene matches: 7. CDR3 loop: CASSVRLAGAKNIQYF. DNA of the CDR3: TGCGCCAGCAGTGTTCGGCTAGCGGGGGCAAAAAACATTCAGTACTTC.

This chain links TRBV3-1 with TRBJ1-5, with 10 nucleotides matching TRBD1. The CDR3 has 17 amino acids. V gave up 4 bases and J gave up 5 bases; unmatched junction bases: 11. From germline, CDR1 is LGHDT and CDR2 YNNKEL (reference sequence). The CDR3 here is CASSPHGTGAEDQPQHF. In nucleotides, the CDR3 is TGTGCCAGCAGCCCCCATGGGACAGGGGCCGAGGATCAGCCCCAGCATTTT.

This clonotype was observed a few times. The chain combines TRBV3-1 with TRBJ2-3; D may be TRBD1 (5 bases). V was trimmed by 6 bases and J by 8 bases, leaving 12 bases between them. The CDR3 spans 12 residues. Germline lookup yields CDR1 LGHDT and CDR2 YNNKEL (reference sequence). In nucleotides, the CDR3 is TGTGCCAGCAGACTTAGTGGGGCTACGCAGTATTTT. Translating gives CASRLSGATQYF.

This rearrangement joins TRBV20-1 to TRBJ1-1, with D unresolved. The CDR3 consists of 14 residues. The germline V gene has CDR1 DFQATT and CDR2 SNEGSKA (reference sequence). V dropped 5 bases and J dropped 2 bases, with 15 bases sitting between them. CDR3 loop: CSAPFTAHNTEAFF. In nucleotides, the CDR3 is TGCAGTGCTCCATTTACGGCGCATAACACTGAAGCTTTCTTT.

This clonotype was observed a few times. J is TRBJ2-5 and V is TRBV12-3 or TRBV12-4; 10 bases align to TRBD2. With 3 bases clipped from V and 2 bases from J, the junction kept 3 bases outside the gene matches. The CDR3 runs to 15 residues. The CDR3 loop reads CASSLGSGGQETQYF. The CDR3 DNA reads TGTGCCAGCAGTTTGGGTAGCGGGGGGCAAGAGACCCAGTACTTC.

This rearrangement joins TRBV2 to TRBJ2-3; TRBD1 might be the D (5 bases). The CDR3 covers 15 residues. V lost 1 base and J 5 bases, leaving 13 bases between the germline ends. CDR1 is SNHLY, CDR2 FYNNEI, per germline. The CDR3 DNA reads TGTGCCAGCAGTGAAGAAGGGGCCTTGCAAGATACGCAGTATTTT. It yields the protein CASSEEGALQDTQYF.

In this sample, this clonotype turned up a few times. The chain couples TRBV28 to TRBJ2-7; the D gene is possibly TRBD1 (5 bases). Germline V gene data show CDR1 as MDHEN and CDR2 as SYDVKM. V lost 10 bases to trimming and J lost 2 bases, with 15 bases between them. This CDR3 has 13 residues. In DNA form, the CDR3 reads TGTGCCATAAGACAGCATTCCCCCTACGAGCAGTACTTC. It encodes CAIRQHSPYEQYF.

This clonotype was recorded a few times. V usage is TRBV4-1 and J usage is TRBJ2-5; D may match TRBD1 or TRBD2 (5 bases each). The CDR3 has 14 residues. The V end was cut by 0 bases, the J end by 5 bases, with 10 bases between. Per germline, CDR1 MGHRA and CDR2 YSYEKL. The CDR3 DNA follows: TGCGCCAGCAGCCAAGATGGGGGATTTGAGACCCAGTACTTC. It codes for CASSQDGGFETQYF.

The chain links TRBV6-5 to TRBJ1-1; maybe TRBD1 (5 bases). Germline V gives CDR1 MNHEY, CDR2 SVGAGI. This CDR3 contains 14 residues. V was pared by 0 bases and J by 4 bases, with 9 bases between. The CDR3 here is CASSYSAGFTEAFF. The CDR3 nucleotides are TGTGCCAGCAGTTACTCCGCAGGGTTCACTGAAGCTTTCTTT.

This clonotype appeared a few times. The gene calls are TRBV25-1 and TRBJ2-4, with D perhaps matching TRBD2 (6 bases). The germline gives CDR1 MGHDK, CDR2 SYGVNS. The CDR3 has 14 amino acids. Trimming removed 2 bases from V and 8 bases from J, with 13 bases in between. The chain's CDR3 is CASSERGGSDIQYF. CDR3 sequence (DNA): TGTGCCAGCAGTGAAAGGGGAGGATCGGACATTCAGTACTTC.

The J gene is TRBJ1-2, the V gene TRBV9, with 7 bases lining up with TRBD1. Germline V lookup: CDR1 SGDLS, CDR2 YYNGEE. The junction had 5 bases not matched to a gene; V was cut back by 0 bases and J by 0 bases. The CDR3 spans 16 residues. The CDR3 reads CASSVAQGVPNYGYTF. CDR3 in DNA: TGTGCCAGCAGCGTAGCTCAGGGGGTCCCTAACTATGGCTACACCTTC.

V is TRBV5-1 and J is TRBJ2-3; D ambiguous. V was cut by 4 bases and J by 5 bases, with 17 bases left in between. Per the germline V gene, CDR1 is SGHRS and CDR2 is YFSETQ. The CDR3 consists of 15 residues. The CDR3 DNA sequence: TGCGCCAGCAGCCTAAAAGTAAGTCCTGAAGATACGCAGTATTTT. Its protein is CASSLKVSPEDTQYF. Supplemented by reference TRBV5-1 and TRBJ2-3, the full variable domain reads KAGVTQTPRYLIKTRGQQVTLSCSPISGHRSVSWYQQTPGQGLQFLFEYFSETQRNKGNFPGRFSGRQFSNSRSEMNVSTLELGDSALYLCASSLKVSPEDTQYFGPGTRLTVL.

As for this clonotype: The junction and the germline gene differ at one end; a read error may be behind it. The CDR3 bases are TGTACCAGCAGCCACAGGGGACTCAAAGAGACCCAGTACTTC. This sequence encodes CTSSHRGLKETQYF. The chain is built from TRBV3-1 and TRBJ2-7, with D perhaps TRBD1 (7 bases). The J call may not be correct, given that the DNA end is closer to TRBJ2-5. This CDR3 contains 14 residues. The V gene's germline CDR1 is LGHDT and CDR2 YNNKEL (reference sequence).

The chain joins TRBV5-1 to TRBJ1-1; 10 nucleotides match TRBD1. This CDR3 region has 16 residues. Germline V gene data show CDR1 as SGHRS and CDR2 as YFSETQ. After removal of 3 bases from V and 4 bases from J, the junction contained 9 bases not matched to a gene. This CDR3 is CASSWGPDRGRTEAFF. DNA of the CDR3: TGCGCCAGCAGCTGGGGGCCTGACAGGGGGCGCACTGAAGCTTTCTTT.

The V gene is TRBV20-1, the J gene TRBJ1-2; a possible D gene is TRBD1 (5 bases). Germline V gene sequence: CDR1 DFQATT, CDR2 SNEGSKA (reference sequence). V was trimmed by 1 base and J by 5 bases, leaving 17 bases between them. This CDR3 has 15 amino acids. The CDR3 nucleotides are TGCAGTGCTAGAGGGCAGGGCCGTTTTGGGTATGGCTACACCTTC. Protein: CSARGQGRFGYGYTF.

The chain combines TRBV24-1 with TRBJ2-7; maybe TRBD2 (5 bases). The DNA end is more similar to TRBJ2-4, so the J call may be wrong. CDR1 and CDR2 from the germline V gene are KGHDR and SFDVKD. The CDR3 runs 11 residues. In nucleotides, the CDR3 is TGTGCCACCAAAGAGGGAAACATTCAGTACTTC. This gives the protein CATKEGNIQYF.

V gene TRBV20-1 combines with J gene TRBJ1-5; 7 bases map to TRBD1. After removal of 7 bases from V and 4 bases from J, the junction contained 4 bases not matched to a gene. The CDR3 runs to 12 residues. The germline V gene has CDR1 DFQATT and CDR2 SNEGSKA (reference sequence). The DNA for the CDR3 is TGCAGTGTCGCGACAGGGAATCAGCCCCAGCATTTT. Translated, it gives CSVATGNQPQHF.

As for this clonotype: Given a much more abundant clone one base away, this may be a read error. This chain uses TRBV4-2 with TRBJ2-5; 11 bases fit TRBD2. Germline V gene sequence: CDR1 LGHNA, CDR2 YNFKEQ. This CDR3 is 17 amino acids long. CDR3 in amino acids: CASSQDTGTSGQETRYF. The CDR3 bases are TGTGCCAGCAGCCAAGATACGGGGACTAGCGGCCAAGAGACCCGGTACTTC.

This clonotype was observed a few times. This rearrangement joins TRBV2 to TRBJ2-1; 9 bases align to TRBD2. This CDR3 has 15 amino acids. Germline CDR1 is SNHLY and CDR2 is FYNNEI. Trimming at V came to 7 bases and at J to 9 bases, leaving 13 bases not matched to a gene. As DNA, the CDR3 is TGTGCCAGCAACGGGGCTAGCGGGGAGCCAGGTGAGCAGTTCTTC. Encoded protein: CASNGASGEPGEQFF.

The chain is built from TRBV6-1 and TRBJ2-3; 8 positions agree with TRBD2. The ends lost 2 bases at V and 1 base at J; junction bases unmatched: 5. The CDR3 spans 16 residues. Germline V gives CDR1 MNHNS, CDR2 SASEGT. The CDR3 DNA is TGTGCCAGCAGTGAATGGGGGACTAGTGGCACAGATACGCAGTATTTT. Translating it yields CASSEWGTSGTDTQYF.

The chain is built from TRBV7-9 and TRBJ2-7, with 10 bases lining up with TRBD2. CDR1 SEHNR and CDR2 FQNEAQ come from the germline V gene (reference sequence). The J segment lost 7 bases and the V segment lost 4 bases, leaving 7 bases of the junction unmatched. The CDR3 is 14 residues long. The CDR3 nucleotides are TGTGCCAGCAGCTCTAGCGGGGGCCTCAATGAGCAGTACTTC. The encoded protein is CASSSSGGLNEQYF.

In its sample, this clonotype was seen a few times. CDR3: CASSVELAGNEQYF. CDR3 DNA sequence: TGTGCCAGCAGCGTAGAATTAGCGGGGAACGAGCAGTACTTC. The V gene is TRBV9, the J gene TRBJ2-4; 8 positions match TRBD2. The DNA matches TRBJ2-7 better at its end, which makes the J call doubtful. The CDR3 length is 14 residues. The V gene's germline CDR1 is SGDLS and CDR2 YYNGEE.

This clonotype has more than one count but fewer than ten. The chain combines TRBV5-1 with TRBJ2-7, with TRBD2 matching over 12 bases. The junction had 13 bases not matched to a gene; V was cut back by 4 bases and J by 5 bases. CDR1 and CDR2 (germline): SGHRS, YFSETQ. This CDR3 is built from 17 residues. The CDR3 coding sequence is TGCGCCAGCAGCCAAGGACTAGCGGGACACACAGTAGACGAGCAGTACTTC. Protein: CASSQGLAGHTVDEQYF.

There are a few counts of this clonotype. The rearrangement links TRBV10-3 to TRBJ1-2, with D perhaps TRBD1 (5 bases). The CDR3 runs 15 residues. The V and J ends lost 1 base and 6 bases respectively, with 15 bases between them. CDR1 is ENHRY, CDR2 SYGVKD, per germline. The CDR3 loop reads CAISEFSGLGDGYTF. The DNA for the CDR3 is TGTGCCATCAGTGAGTTCTCTGGGCTAGGGGATGGCTACACCTTC.